This TCR beta chain was retrieved from a study of Graves' ophthalmopathy and Graves' hyperthyroidism. The study's findings and limits: The majority of expanded thyroid clonotypes above 0.001 frequency also occurred in blood.

The CDR3 has 11 amino acids. From germline, CDR1 is DFQATT and CDR2 SNEGSKA (reference sequence). Between the trimmed V and J ends, which lost 5 bases and 8 bases, there was a span of 12 bases. As regards this clonotype: Its matching antigen is unknown.

The TCR beta CDR3 regions underwent amplification from RNA transcripts. First-round RT-PCR employed HTBI primers, with a second-round multiplex PCR after it. MiXCR was run by TCRdb on the multiplex PCR reads, yielding one entry per CDR3 protein. This sample has 400,000 to 450,000 distinct CDR3 sequences; under 25% occur once, and the top ten carry 3%. Participants with hyperthyroidism, aged 18 to 65, were newly diagnosed with under 2 months' duration. The authors isolated PBMCs from around 10 ml of fresh peripheral blood. This TCR derives from a woman under 30 with stable Graves' hyperthyroidism. The source material was peripheral blood. The chain employs TRBV20-1 and TRBJ1-2; D might be TRBD1 (5 bases). The CDR3, as DNA: TGCAGTGCTCAGGGACTTTGGGGCTACACCTTC. Residues: CSAQGLWGYTF.